Listed here are 18 T cell receptor beta chains from one sample, sequenced in a study of blood T cell repertoires in COVID-19. Measured with immunoSEQ multiplex PCR; TCRdb has only the in-frame clones, and not every one. The sample holds approximately 280,000 clones, under 90% seen once. The source material was PBMCs or T cells enriched from blood (not recorded which). These receptors all come from a woman aged 60-75 years who had recovered from COVID-19.

This chain connects TRBV5-1 to TRBJ1-4; D is ambiguous. The CDR3 contains 18 residues. Germline loops: CDR1 SGHRS, CDR2 YFSETQ. Between the trimmed V and J ends, which lost 4 bases and 0 bases, there was a span of 19 bases. Here the CDR3 reads CASSKVGGRHPTNEKLFF. The CDR3 region has the DNA TGCGCCAGCAGCAAAGTAGGAGGGAGACATCCAACTAATGAAAAACTGTTTTTT.

The chain recombines TRBV19 with TRBJ1-4; perhaps TRBD1 as D (6 bases). Germline assignment: CDR1 LNHDA and CDR2 SQIVND (reference sequence). The germline V and J ends were trimmed by 2 bases and 6 bases, with 13 bases remaining between them. The length of the CDR3 is 15 residues. CDR3 in DNA: TGTGCCAGTAGTATAATGGGGGCAGGAGATGAAAAACTGTTTTTT. Protein sequence: CASSIMGAGDEKLFF.

Only a few counts were recorded for this clone. The chain links TRBV10-1 to TRBJ2-3; D not certain. The V end lost 6 bases, the J end lost 2 bases, and 15 bases lay between the germline ends. CDR1 is WNHNN, CDR2 SYGVQD, per germline (reference sequence). The CDR3 sequence is 15 residues long. Here the CDR3 DNA reads TGCGCCAGCAGCCGAGGCTTCGGCTACACAGATACGCAGTATTTT. This codes for CASSRGFGYTDTQYF.

This clone has a single count. J is TRBJ2-5 and V is TRBV6-5; TRBD1 matches 7 bases. V shed 6 bases, J shed 2 bases, and the junction held 3 bases outside the gene matches. There are 13 residues in the CDR3. The germline V gene has CDR1 MNHEY and CDR2 SVGAGI. The CDR3 DNA reads TGTGCCAGCAGACGGGGACAGCAAGAGACCCAGTACTTC. Amino acids: CASRRGQQETQYF.

The V and J genes are TRBV28 and TRBJ2-1; the D gene is possibly TRBD2 (6 bases). In germline, CDR1 is MDHEN, CDR2 SYDVKM. V lost 5 bases and J 16 bases, leaving 18 bases between the germline ends. The CDR3 is 12 amino acids. The CDR3 DNA reads as TGTGCCAGCAGTCGAAGCGGGCAGAGGCGATTCTTC. This gives the protein CASSRSGQRRFF.

The gene calls are TRBV5-1 and TRBJ1-6; D gene unclear. The CDR3 has 16 residues. V lost 3 bases and J 0 bases, leaving 10 bases between the germline ends. Germline CDR1 SGHRS, CDR2 YFSETQ. The CDR3 region has the DNA TGCGCCAGCAGCTCGGGAGCAGACTCCTATAATTCACCCCTCCACTTT. Residues: CASSSGADSYNSPLHF.

In this sample, this clone turned up a few times. The V gene is TRBV28, the J gene TRBJ1-4; maybe TRBD1 (5 bases). CDR1 is MDHEN, CDR2 SYDVKM, per germline. This CDR3 has 14 residues. Trimming removed 11 bases at V and 11 bases at J, with 24 bases between. CDR3 in DNA: TGTGCCTCGGGGGTAACATCCTCCCTGAGGAAACTGTTTTTT. This codes for CASGVTSSLRKLFF.

V is TRBV5-1 and J is TRBJ1-6; the D is unclear. The CDR3 sequence is 14 residues long. Deletions cut 3 bases from V and 10 bases from J, with 14 bases between. Germline V CDR1 and CDR2: SGHRS, YFSETQ. The CDR3 coding sequence is TGCGCCAGCAGCTCCCGCCCTACCTTGTCACCCCTCCACTTT. As protein: CASSSRPTLSPLHF.

This sequence joins TRBV9 and TRBJ2-7, with 8 bases identical to TRBD2. The CDR3 spans 14 residues. Germline CDR1 SGDLS, CDR2 YYNGEE. Losses at the gene ends were 3 bases for V and 1 base for J; bases not matched to a gene: 3. CDR3 in amino acids: CASSAGGVSYEQYF. In DNA, the CDR3 is TGTGCCAGCAGCGCCGGGGGGGTATCCTACGAGCAGTACTTC.

The chain couples TRBV2 to TRBJ2-1, with a possible D match to TRBD1 (8 bases). Germline lookup yields CDR1 SNHLY and CDR2 FYNNEI. The CDR3 extends over 14 amino acids. Trimming removed 2 bases at V and 10 bases at J, with 15 bases between. The chain's CDR3 is CASSEYGQGGEQFF. CDR3 nucleotide sequence: TGTGCCAGCAGTGAATACGGACAGGGAGGGGAGCAGTTCTTC. The full variable domain, in which reference TRBV2 and TRBJ2-1 provide the parts outside the CDR3, is EPEVTQTPSHQVTQMGQEVILRCVPISNHLYFYWYRQILGQKVEFLVSFYNNEISEKSEIFDDQFSVERPDGSNFTLKIRSTKLEDSAMYFCASSEYGQGGEQFFGPGTRLTVL.

The rearrangement uses TRBV7-3 and TRBJ2-7; D is possibly TRBD2 (5 bases). The CDR3 totals 16 residues. Trimming left V 1 base short and J 6 bases short, with 19 bases between. Germline-derived CDR1 and CDR2 are SGHTA and FQGTGA. In nucleotides, the CDR3 is TGTGCCAGCAGCTTAAACCCCACACTAGGAGGAGGCGAGCAGTACTTC. This sequence encodes CASSLNPTLGGGEQYF.

V usage is TRBV9 and J usage is TRBJ1-1, with 7 positions matching TRBD1. Germline CDR1 is SGDLS and CDR2 is YYNGEE. V lost 0 bases and J lost 8; bases outside the gene matches: 4. There are 13 residues in the CDR3. The CDR3 loop reads CASSVETGREAFF. The DNA for the CDR3 is TGTGCCAGCAGCGTAGAGACAGGGAGGGAAGCTTTCTTT.

This clone has just one count. V usage is TRBV5-4 and J usage is TRBJ1-3; D ambiguous. This CDR3 is 14 amino acids long. Trimming removed 1 base from V and 0 bases from J, with 5 bases in between. The germline gives CDR1 SGHNT, CDR2 YYREEE (reference sequence). The CDR3, as DNA: TGTGCCAGCAGCTTGCAAAACTCTGGAAACACCATATATTTT. Its protein product is CASSLQNSGNTIYF.

This clone was picked up one time. The chain joins TRBV9 to TRBJ2-7, with D perhaps matching TRBD1 (5 bases). Germline values: CDR1 SGDLS, CDR2 YYNGEE. The CDR3 has 15 residues. Trimming took 3 bases from V and 0 from J, leaving 13 bases between them. The CDR3 bases are TGTGCCAGCAGCGCGACAGTTTCGAGCTCCTACGAGCAGTACTTC. This gives the protein CASSATVSSSYEQYF.

V is TRBV10-3 and J is TRBJ1-1; 8 nucleotides match TRBD1. Trimming took 0 bases from V and 5 from J; bases not matched to a gene: 8. Germline lookup yields CDR1 ENHRY and CDR2 SYGVKD. This CDR3 contains 16 residues. The chain's CDR3 is CAISESRTGRYTEAFF. The CDR3 DNA follows: TGTGCCATCAGTGAGTCGCGGACAGGGAGATATACTGAAGCTTTCTTT.

V usage is TRBV10-1 and J usage is TRBJ1-2; 8 bases match TRBD1. Germline V gene lookup returns CDR1 WNHNN and CDR2 SYGVQD (reference sequence). This CDR3 has 13 residues. The V and J ends lost 5 bases and 5 bases, in that order; junction bases with no gene match: 4. The CDR3 DNA reads TGCGCCAGCAGTCCGGGACAGGCTTATGGCTACACCTTC. The encoded protein is CASSPGQAYGYTF.

This chain uses TRBV7-9 with TRBJ2-3; D unclear. The V end lost 5 bases, the J end lost 4 bases, and 19 bases lay between the germline ends. The germline V gene has CDR1 SEHNR and CDR2 FQNEAQ (reference sequence). The length of the CDR3 is 16 residues. CDR3 region: CASSPRSGMASDTQYF. The CDR3 DNA reads TGTGCCAGCAGCCCTAGGAGTGGAATGGCCTCAGATACGCAGTATTTT.

This clone was picked up one time. The genes are TRBV28 and TRBJ2-7; TRBD1 matches at 8 bases. Germline trimming cut 5 bases from V and 2 bases from J; bases unmatched to any gene: 5. The CDR3 extends over 14 amino acids. CDR1 is MDHEN, CDR2 SYDVKM, per germline. The CDR3: CASSPQQGAYEQYF. The DNA for the CDR3 is TGTGCCAGCAGTCCACAACAGGGGGCCTACGAGCAGTACTTC.